This T cell receptor beta chain was obtained from a study of blood T cell repertoires in COVID-19. Original analysis: Scientists estimated how many nucleated cells there were by amplifying reference gene primers. The method was immunoSEQ multiplex PCR; TCRdb's version includes in-frame clones alone and lacks a portion of them. The V and J calls and the clone size are those of that table, but D and trimming were determined from the DNA. The table includes 100,000 to 150,000 clones, approximately 89% detected once. This clone has only a few counts. The CDR3 is made up of 12 amino acids. CDR1 and CDR2 from the germline V gene are SGHTA and FQGNSA. The junction had 4 bases not matched to a gene; V was cut back by 5 bases and J by 8 bases.

The sequencing sample was made of peripheral blood. The TCR sequence derives from a man aged 50 to 59 with acute or convalescent COVID-19. The chain uses TRBV7-2 and TRBJ1-2, with TRBD1 matching 8 bases. The CDR3 spells CASSLGTGGYTF. The CDR3 bases are TGTGCCAGCAGCCTAGGGACAGGCGGCTACACCTTC.